These 18 T cell receptor beta chains were sequenced from one sample in a study of immune characteristics of hereditary and idiopathic chronic pancreatitis. Profiling relied on immunoSEQ multiplex PCR, and the TCRdb table lists in-frame clones only, not all of them. The sample includes roughly 14,000 clones, around 67% of them seen just once. Chronic pancreatitis tissue was collected during total pancreatectomy with islet autotransplantation. The sequenced sample consisted of pancreas tissue with hereditary chronic pancreatitis. These receptors were collected from a human donor with chronic pancreatitis.

J is TRBJ2-3 and V is TRBV5-8, with D unclear. Trimming took 1 base from V and 6 from J, leaving 9 bases between them. Germline CDR1 is SGHTS and CDR2 is YDEGEE. The CDR3 contains 13 residues. The CDR3 nucleotides are TGTGCCAGCAGCTTGCGTAGGGATGATACGCAGTATTTT. Residues: CASSLRRDDTQYF. The full variable domain, rest sourced from reference TRBV5-8 and TRBJ2-3, is EAGVTQSPTHLIKTRGQQATLRCSPISGHTSVYWYQQALGLGLQFLLWYDEGEERNRGNFPPRFSGRQFPNYSSELNVNALELEDSALYLCASSLRRDDTQYFGPGTRLTVL.

This clone was detected a few times. The V call is TRBV4-2, the J call TRBJ1-1, with 8 bases lining up with TRBD1. Per the germline V gene, CDR1 is LGHNA and CDR2 is YNFKEQ. With 0 bases clipped from V and 6 bases from J, the junction kept 9 bases outside the gene matches. The CDR3 covers 16 residues. Here the CDR3 reads CASSQDTDRVVSEAFF. Written as DNA, the CDR3 is TGTGCCAGCAGCCAAGATACGGACAGGGTAGTGTCTGAAGCTTTCTTT.

The V gene is TRBV3-1 (or the pseudogene TRBV3-2), the J gene TRBJ2-1; possibly TRBD2 for D (6 bases). V shed 1 base and J shed 8 bases, with 6 bases lying between them. The CDR3 contains 12 residues. Looked up from germline, CDR1 is LGHDT and CDR2 is YNNKEL (reference sequence). CDR3 sequence reads: CASSQAGDEQFF. The CDR3 DNA follows: TGTGCCAGCAGCCAAGCGGGGGATGAGCAGTTCTTC.

The V gene is TRBV5-6, the J gene TRBJ2-7; D is undetermined. The CDR3 loop spans 13 amino acids. The germline V gene encodes CDR1 SGHDT and CDR2 YYEEEE. V was clipped by 5 bases and J by 2 bases, with 11 bases between them. CDR3 sequence (DNA): TGTGCCAGCAGTTGGAATACAGCCTACGAGCAGTACTTC. Translated: CASSWNTAYEQYF.

The table lists this clone with a few counts. The rearrangement links TRBV16 to TRBJ2-1; D is possibly TRBD2 (6 bases). This CDR3 region has 15 residues. Per germline, CDR1 KGHSY and CDR2 FQNENV. The ends were cut back, 4 bases at V and 3 bases at J, with 13 bases in the middle. The CDR3: CASSRHGGLYNEQFF. CDR3 bases: TGTGCCAGCAGCCGTCACGGGGGACTCTACAATGAGCAGTTCTTC. Full variable domain (remainder filled in from reference TRBV16 and TRBJ2-1): GEEVAQTPKHLVRGEGQKAKLYCAPIKGHSYVFWYQQVLKNEFKFLISFQNENVFDETGMPKERFSAKCLPNSPCSLEIQATKLEDSAVYFCASSRHGGLYNEQFFGPGTRLTVL.

The J gene is TRBJ2-7, the V gene TRBV6-5, with D hard to call. The germline V and J ends were trimmed by 7 bases and 5 bases, with 9 bases remaining between them. CDR3 size: 11 residues. Germline lookup yields CDR1 MNHEY and CDR2 SVGAGI. CDR3 amino acids: CASIFVNEQYF. The CDR3 bases are TGTGCCAGCATCTTCGTTAACGAGCAGTACTTC.

The chain links TRBV7-2 to TRBJ2-5, with a possible D match to TRBD2 (5 bases). The length of the CDR3 is 13 residues. CDR1 is SGHTA and CDR2 is FQGNSA in the germline V gene. The V end was cut by 6 bases, the J end by 1 base, with 9 bases between. CDR3 nucleotides: TGTGCCAGCAGTCGGACTGCCCAAGAGACCCAGTACTTC. Protein sequence: CASSRTAQETQYF.

The chain recombines TRBV28 with TRBJ2-5; 10 nucleotides line up with TRBD2. The CDR3 is made up of 17 amino acids. Trimming cost V 0 bases and J 11 bases; bases outside gene matches: 15. CDR1 is MDHEN and CDR2 is SYDVKM in the germline V gene. The DNA for the CDR3 is TGTGCCAGCAGTTTATGGTGGAGGCTAGCGGGAGTGGGTGAGCAGTACTTC. Its translation is CASSLWWRLAGVGEQYF.

The J gene is TRBJ2-1, the V gene TRBV30; D not certain. CDR1 and CDR2 (germline): GTSNPN, SVGIG (reference sequence). The V gene lost 4 bases and the J gene lost 0 bases, with 10 bases spanning the gap. This CDR3 region has 14 residues. The CDR3 protein is CAWTTDHSYNEQFF. DNA for the CDR3: TGTGCCTGGACCACGGACCACTCCTACAATGAGCAGTTCTTC.

This chain connects TRBV6-1 to TRBJ2-7; the match to TRBD1 covers 9 bases. V shed 2 bases and J 3 bases; nucleotides not matched to a gene: 5. This CDR3 is 15 amino acids long. Germline V CDR1 and CDR2: MNHNS, SASEGT. The CDR3 DNA is TGTGCCAGCAGTGAAAAGGGGACAGGGAACTACGAGCAGTACTTC. This sequence encodes CASSEKGTGNYEQYF.

CDR3 amino acids: CASREQGSRGYTF. DNA for the CDR3: TGTGCCAGCAGGGAACAGGGCTCGCGAGGCTACACCTTC. The chain couples TRBV13 to TRBJ1-2; D is possibly TRBD1 (6 bases). The V end was cut by 6 bases, the J end by 8 bases, with 16 bases between. This CDR3 is built from 13 residues. Germline CDR1 and CDR2: PRHDT and FYEKMQ (reference sequence).

The chain is built from TRBV7-8 and TRBJ2-7; no firm D call. The CDR3 covers 15 residues. Trimming shortened V by 2 bases and J by 3 bases, and 14 bases separated the two germline ends. Germline loops: CDR1 SGHVS, CDR2 FQNEAQ. CDR3 nucleotides: TGTGCCAGCAGCTTAACGCCGGAAAAGGGCTACGAGCAGTACTTC. This sequence encodes CASSLTPEKGYEQYF.

The chain couples TRBV28 to TRBJ1-5; 7 bases agree with TRBD1. CDR3 size: 15 residues. V was clipped by 4 bases and J by 1 base; unmatched bases: 4. Germline lookup yields CDR1 MDHEN and CDR2 SYDVKM. The CDR3: CASSYRGGSNQPQHF. CDR3 bases: TGTGCCAGCAGTTACAGGGGAGGCAGCAATCAGCCCCAGCATTTT.

The CDR3 region has the DNA TGTGCCAGCAGCTTATCCCAAATCCAACCCTACAATGAGCAGTTCTTC. As protein: CASSLSQIQPYNEQFF. This rearrangement joins TRBV11-3 to TRBJ2-1; D unresolved. The CDR3 is 16 residues long. With 2 bases removed from V and 2 bases from J, the gap between germline ends came to 13 bases. In germline, CDR1 is SGHNT, CDR2 YENEEA.

The gene calls are TRBV4-1 and TRBJ2-7; 8 bases match TRBD2. V shed 3 bases and J 3 bases; nucleotides not matched to a gene: 7. The CDR3 is made up of 15 amino acids. Looked up from germline, CDR1 is MGHRA and CDR2 is YSYEKL. The CDR3 nucleotides read TGCGCCAGCAGCCAGGTACTAGCGGAACACTACGAGCAGTACTTC. Amino acid sequence: CASSQVLAEHYEQYF.

The chain recombines TRBV19 with TRBJ2-1, with TRBD2 matching over 8 bases. The CDR3 is made up of 16 amino acids. V lost 6 bases and J lost 0; bases outside the gene matches: 7. Germline V gives CDR1 LNHDA, CDR2 SQIVND (reference sequence). This CDR3 is CASRGREGPSYNEQFF. CDR3 DNA sequence: TGTGCCAGTAGAGGACGGGAGGGCCCCTCCTACAATGAGCAGTTCTTC.

This chain joins TRBV5-1 and TRBJ1-4, with D hard to call. The V end was cut by 1 base, the J end by 7 bases, with 14 bases between. The CDR3 has 15 residues. Germline V gives CDR1 SGHRS, CDR2 YFSETQ. The CDR3 DNA is TGCGCCAGCAGCTTGTTCTCGGGTGAGGGTGAAAAACTGTTTTTT. Residues: CASSLFSGEGEKLFF.

The V and J genes are TRBV28 and TRBJ1-4; unclear D gene. V gave up 5 bases and J gave up 5 bases, with 12 bases separating them. CDR3 length: 14 amino acids. Germline lookup yields CDR1 MDHEN and CDR2 SYDVKM. This CDR3 reads CASSPPGGNEKLFF. CDR3 DNA: TGTGCCAGCAGTCCCCCAGGAGGGAATGAAAAACTGTTTTTT. Filled out from reference TRBV28 and TRBJ1-4, the complete variable domain reads DVKVTQSSRYLVKRTGEKVFLECVQDMDHENMFWYRQDPGLGLRLIYFSYDVKMKEKGDIPEGYSVSREKKERFSLILESASTNQTSMYLCASSPPGGNEKLFFGSGTQLSVL.